The 21 T cell receptor beta chains below all came from one sample that was sequenced in a study of blood T cell repertoires in COVID-19. Produced via immunoSEQ multiplex PCR; TCRdb's table is partial and in-frame only. The sample yields approximately 470,000 clones, around 85% seen once. Material for sequencing was peripheral blood. The receptor set was obtained from a human donor in a cohort sampled during active COVID-19.

This clone was detected once. This rearrangement joins TRBV7-3 to TRBJ2-1; a possible D gene is TRBD2 (5 bases). The V gene's germline CDR1 is SGHTA and CDR2 FQGTGA. Trimming took off 1 base at V and 6 bases at J, with 16 bases between the two ends. This CDR3 spans 16 amino acids. In nucleotides, the CDR3 is TGTGCCAGCAGCTTAATTCGGTCAGGAGGTGGCAATGAGCAGTTCTTC. It translates to CASSLIRSGGGNEQFF.

The chain uses TRBV6-2 or TRBV6-3 and TRBJ2-1; D not resolved. Germline V CDR1 and CDR2: MNHEY, SVGEGT. V lost 4 bases and J lost 15, with 13 bases in between. This CDR3 comprises 11 residues. CDR3 DNA sequence: TGTGCCAGCAGTTCTTTCTCGGGTGGGTTCTTC. It specifies CASSSFSGGFF.

CDR3 protein: CSVGQRNNQPQHF. The CDR3 DNA reads TGCAGCGTCGGACAGCGCAACAATCAGCCCCAGCATTTT. The chain carries TRBV29-1 and TRBJ1-5; weak D call: TRBD1 (6 bases). The V gene lost 6 bases and the J gene lost 3 bases, with 12 bases spanning the gap. The germline gives CDR1 SQVTM, CDR2 ANQGSEA. The CDR3 contains 13 residues.

This clone was counted once. The V call is TRBV20-1, the J call TRBJ2-1; D ambiguous. Trimming cost V 3 bases and J 7 bases, with 13 bases left between them. CDR3 length: 13 residues. Germline lookup yields CDR1 DFQATT and CDR2 SNEGSKA (reference sequence). CDR3 residues: CSASKPSLNEQFF. The CDR3, as DNA: TGCAGTGCTAGTAAGCCTTCCTTGAATGAGCAGTTCTTC.

The chain uses TRBV12-5 and TRBJ2-5; 8 bases map to TRBD2. Trimming removed 5 bases from V and 5 bases from J; junction bases left unmatched: 10. Germline V gene lookup returns CDR1 LGHNT and CDR2 FRNRAP. The CDR3 has 15 amino acids. CDR3 loop: CASGREGGFRETQYF. The CDR3 region has the DNA TGTGCTAGTGGTCGGGAGGGGGGATTTCGGGAGACCCAGTACTTC.

The CDR3 is CASMEGFEQFF. The CDR3 DNA reads TGTGCCAGCATGGAGGGATTTGAGCAGTTCTTC. The chain links TRBV28 to TRBJ2-1; TRBD2 is a possible D gene (6 bases). Trimming removed 7 bases from V and 9 bases from J, with 10 bases in between. Germline V gene sequence: CDR1 MDHEN, CDR2 SYDVKM. This CDR3 has 11 residues.

The gene calls are TRBV18 and TRBJ2-3, with TRBD1 matching over 10 bases. The V gene's germline CDR1 is KGHSH and CDR2 LQKENI. Unmatched junction bases numbered 8, after V lost 4 bases and J lost 4 bases. There are 16 residues in the CDR3. The CDR3, as DNA: TGTGCCAGCTCACAGGTCGGGACAGGGGTTCCAGATACGCAGTATTTT. It specifies CASSQVGTGVPDTQYF.

A single count supports this clone. This chain connects TRBV29-1 to TRBJ1-1, with D perhaps TRBD1 (5 bases). The CDR3 is 12 amino acids. V was clipped by 8 bases and J by 12 bases, with 22 bases between them. Germline V gene sequence: CDR1 SQVTM, CDR2 ANQGSEA. The CDR3 DNA reads TGCAGCACTATACAGGCCGCGGGGAACACTTTCTTT. Translated, it gives CSTIQAAGNTFF.

The V call is TRBV10-3, the J call TRBJ1-1; TRBD1 is a possible D gene (5 bases). The CDR3 contains 16 residues. Trimming shortened V by 0 bases and J by 3 bases, and 14 bases separated the two germline ends. Germline V gene data show CDR1 as ENHRY and CDR2 as SYGVKD. The CDR3 DNA follows: TGTGCCATCAGTGAGTCCCAGGGCGGGGGGTACACTGAAGCTTTCTTT. As protein: CAISESQGGGYTEAFF.

The rearrangement uses TRBV6-4 and TRBJ2-1, with D possibly matching TRBD2 (6 bases). The CDR3 runs 14 residues. CDR1 and CDR2 from the germline V gene are MRHNA and SNTAGT. Trimming removed 3 bases at V and 9 bases at J, with 15 bases between. CDR3 in DNA: TGTGCCAGCAGTGATGAGGCTAGCGTAACTGAGCAGTTCTTC. Translation gives CASSDEASVTEQFF.

The gene calls are TRBV9 and TRBJ1-2; weak D call: TRBD1 (5 bases). Germline CDR1 and CDR2: SGDLS and YYNGEE. Trimming removed 3 bases at V and 0 bases at J, with 12 bases between. The CDR3 is 15 residues long. This chain's CDR3 is CASSAQEQANYGYTF. CDR3 DNA: TGTGCCAGCAGCGCACAGGAGCAGGCTAACTATGGCTACACCTTC.

This clone was counted only a few times. CDR3 sequence reads: CASSQVGQRPYEQYF. In DNA, the CDR3 is TGTGCCAGCAGCCAAGTTGGGCAGCGGCCCTACGAGCAGTACTTC. This chain connects TRBV4-2 to TRBJ2-7, with D perhaps TRBD2 (5 bases). This CDR3 comprises 15 residues. V lost 1 base and J 2 bases, leaving 12 bases between the germline ends. Germline V gene lookup returns CDR1 LGHNA and CDR2 YNFKEQ.

The chain is built from TRBV7-2 and TRBJ2-7; 8 bases are a match to TRBD1. The J segment lost 8 bases and the V segment lost 0 bases, leaving 9 bases of the junction unmatched. The germline CDR1 and CDR2 sequences are SGHTA and FQGNSA. The CDR3 totals 15 residues. CDR3 loop: CASSLAGQAVLKQYF. CDR3 bases: TGTGCCAGCAGCTTAGCGGGACAGGCTGTCCTAAAGCAGTACTTC.

The chain joins TRBV7-3 to TRBJ2-1; 12 bases agree with TRBD2. The CDR3 is 15 residues long. The trim removed 2 bases at V and 6 bases at J, leaving 2 bases unmatched. In germline, CDR1 is SGHTA, CDR2 FQGTGA. For the CDR3, the DNA is TGTGCCAGCAGCTTAGGACTAGCGGGGCCCAATGAGCAGTTCTTC. As protein: CASSLGLAGPNEQFF.

There are a few counts of this clone. The chain couples TRBV7-3 to TRBJ2-1; 7 bases agree with TRBD1. J gave up 7 bases and V 5 bases, and 11 bases lay outside the gene matches. This CDR3 comprises 15 residues. CDR1 is SGHTA, CDR2 FQGTGA, per germline. Here the CDR3 reads CASSPGQGDGNEQFF. CDR3 sequence (DNA): TGTGCCAGCAGCCCGGGCCAGGGGGACGGAAATGAGCAGTTCTTC.

V is TRBV3-1 (or the pseudogene TRBV3-2) and J is TRBJ1-6, with D hard to call. V lost 3 bases and J lost 6, with 12 bases in between. Germline CDR1 and CDR2: LGHDT and YNNKEL (reference sequence). The CDR3 runs 15 residues. CDR3 sequence (DNA): TGTGCCAGCAGCCACGGGTCAGCGGCTAATTCACCCCTCCACTTT. Translation gives CASSHGSAANSPLHF.

The chain recombines TRBV7-2 with TRBJ2-3; 7 nucleotides match TRBD2. The V and J ends lost 4 bases and 4 bases, in that order; junction bases with no gene match: 11. The CDR3 runs 16 residues. Per the germline V gene, CDR1 is SGHTA and CDR2 is FQGNSA. CDR3 residues: CASSSSPGLSADTQYF. The CDR3, as DNA: TGTGCCAGCAGCTCCTCACCGGGACTATCGGCAGATACGCAGTATTTT.

This clone was recorded once. The chain uses TRBV11-2 and TRBJ2-7; 10 bases line up with TRBD2. The trim removed 0 bases at V and 0 bases at J, leaving 11 bases unmatched. This CDR3 has 19 amino acids. In germline, CDR1 is SGHAT, CDR2 FQNNGV. CDR3 sequence (DNA): TGTGCCAGCAGCTTAGACGCTTCTATTAGCGGGAGGAGCTCCTACGAGCAGTACTTC. It translates to CASSLDASISGRSSYEQYF.

The chain couples TRBV4-3 to TRBJ2-5; a possible D gene is TRBD2 (5 bases). The CDR3 has 15 residues. V was trimmed by 0 bases and J by 2 bases, leaving 10 bases between them. Germline V gives CDR1 LGHNA, CDR2 YSLEER. The CDR3 nucleotides read TGCGCCAGCAGCCAAGACGGAGGCCCACAAGAGACCCAGTACTTC. Translating it yields CASSQDGGPQETQYF.

This clone was recorded a few times. The sample holds other DNA sequences that translate to the same CDR3. The chain recombines TRBV3-1 (or the pseudogene TRBV3-2) with TRBJ1-2, with a weak D call TRBD1 (6 bases). The CDR3 consists of 13 residues. V dropped 2 bases and J dropped 2 bases, with 6 bases sitting between them. CDR1 is LGHDT and CDR2 is YNNKEL in the germline V gene (reference sequence). In nucleotides, the CDR3 is TGTGCCAGCAGCCAACAGGGGAACTATGGCTACACCTTC. This gives the protein CASSQQGNYGYTF.

The rearrangement uses TRBV5-1 and TRBJ2-5, with D tentatively TRBD1 (5 bases). Trimming stripped 3 bases from V and 3 bases from J, with 9 bases between. Germline-derived CDR1 and CDR2 are SGHRS and YFSETQ. There are 13 residues in the CDR3. The CDR3 DNA reads as TGCGCCAGCAGCTCGCAGGGTAAAGAGACCCAGTACTTC. Translated: CASSSQGKETQYF.